These T cell receptor beta chains were read from a single sample in a study of T cell responses to AZD1222 COVID-19 vaccine. Sequencing used immunoSEQ multiplex PCR; TCRdb keeps in-frame clones, though not all of them. Of some 120,000 clones in the sample, roughly 84% are singletons; the top ten hold 7.5% to 8%. Material: peripheral blood, obtained on day 0 of AZD1222 vaccination. These receptors were taken from an adult in good health. Each CDR3 is given with its conserved first and last residue.

>TRBJ2-1|12|TRBV12-3/TRBV12-4
CASSPTGNEQFF
>TRBJ2-1|17|TRBV7-2
CASSFPNSGASYNEQFF
>TRBJ2-5|16|TRBV24-1
CATSDFTEGWQETQYF
>TRBJ2-2|14|TRBV28
CASSRGQNTGELFF
>TRBJ2-3|16|TRBV5-1
CASSLGTGGPTDTQYF
>TRBJ2-7|13|TRBV6-5
CASSPPWGSEQYF
>TRBJ1-6|15|TRBV6-5
CASSSSQGRDSPLHF
>TRBJ1-5|14|TRBV2
CASSPWGGNQPQHF
>TRBJ2-1|16|TRBV4-1
CASSQEGGSSYNEQFF
>TRBJ2-2|13|TRBV6-4
CASSDRDTGELFF
>TRBJ2-3|15|TRBV11-2
CASSLDTVPTDTQYF
>TRBJ2-1|13|TRBV3-1/TRBV3-2
CASSQDFQDEQFF
>TRBJ1-4|15|TRBV9
CASSPLDRGREKLFF
>TRBJ2-2|15|TRBV7-9
CASKTLDRGPGELFF
>TRBJ2-3|16|TRBV28
CASSPPGAGATDTQYF
>TRBJ2-1|15|TRBV6-4
CASSDVAGGNNEQFF
>TRBJ1-5|19|TRBV19
CASSIDRGQGLYSNQPQHF
>TRBJ2-3|14|TRBV7-2
CASSLVPGADTQYF
>TRBJ1-1|12|TRBV28
CASSLNWIGAFF
>TRBJ2-5|18|TRBV19
CASSRSHDRQGARETQYF
>TRBJ1-1|14|TRBV5-1
CASRPPGTNTEAFF
>TRBJ1-5|14|TRBV6-5
CASREDYSNQPQHF
>TRBJ2-7|15|TRBV4-1
CASSPQGKGHYEQYF
>TRBJ1-2|14|TRBV6-5
CASSYSRDSYGYTF
>TRBJ1-4|15|TRBV7-9
CASSLEVYRKEKLFF
>TRBJ2-3|13|TRBV7-3
CASSLTGRDTQYF
>TRBJ1-3|15|TRBV10-3
CAISRDGYSGNTIYF
>TRBJ2-7|14|TRBV19
CASSIGTHSYEQYF
>TRBJ2-5|14|TRBV7-9
CASSLYQDQETQYF
>TRBJ2-3|15|TRBV7-2
CASSLGPAVTDTQYF
>TRBJ2-4|13|TRBV2
CASSEGGGTGLYF
>TRBJ2-3|15|TRBV2
CARSTGGVGTDTQYF
>TRBJ1-2|16|TRBV3-1/TRBV3-2
CASSRTRGGSENGYTF
>TRBJ2-6|18|TRBV10-2
CASSEARLRGPGANVLTF
>TRBJ2-2|15|TRBV28
CASTDLRGGTGELFF
>TRBJ1-5|17|TRBV6-1
CASSAQSNRLSNQPQHF
>TRBJ2-1|18|TRBV7-8
CASSPIAGDFNAYNEQFF
>TRBJ1-1|13|TRBV7-8
CASSYRDRPEAFF
>TRBJ2-1|15|TRBV27
CASSFPSGVHNEQFF
>TRBJ1-3|14|TRBV6-5
CASSPGGGENTIYF
>TRBJ1-2|13|TRBV5-6
CASSPTGSGGYTF
>TRBJ2-1|15|TRBV7-9
CASSVGTSGYNEQFF
>TRBJ2-7|17|TRBV25-1
CASSPRPGTADSYEQYF
>TRBJ2-3|14|TRBV19
CASRNRGFPDTQYF
>TRBJ1-2|14|TRBV27
CASSSGTGIYGYTF
>TRBJ1-1|14|TRBV5-6
CASSLTGMETEAFF
>TRBJ1-5|13|TRBV5-1
CASSPTGTQPQHF
>TRBJ1-5|14|TRBV27
CASSLSSTHQPQHF
>TRBJ2-2|18|TRBV30
CAWSVRGREVSNTGELFF
>TRBJ1-6|16|TRBV9
CASSVEDSSYNSPLHF
>TRBJ1-1|14|TRBV27
CASSRAGGDTEAFF
>TRBJ2-1|15|TRBV11-2
CASSAGLAGDSFSFF
>TRBJ2-1|16|TRBV18
CASSPSGRSSYNEQFF
>TRBJ1-1|12|TRBV30
CAWSGESTEAFF
>TRBJ1-2|13|TRBV28
CATGTVEAGGYTF
>TRBJ2-7|16|TRBV28
CASSFLLQGQSYEQYF
>TRBJ2-3|16|TRBV27
CASSLNGRLGSDTQYF
>TRBJ2-1|14|TRBV10-3
CAITSEREVNEQFF